In this sample, the clone carrying this T cell receptor beta chain turned up a few times. Antigen unknown. This sample is part of a study of T-cell memory formation after mild COVID-19. Study at large: TCR clusters showed largely donor specificity. Findings and limits, study-wide: Clones contracting across day 15 to 85 had a balanced CD4/CD8 profile; later expanding clones leaned CD4+.

TCRdb independently ran MiXCR on the 5' RACE reads; one entry per CDR3 protein. The sample contains about 260,000 distinct CDR3 sequences, around 8% of which appear only once. This CDR3 has 11 residues. Trimming left V 6 bases short and J 8 bases short, with 10 bases between. Sequencing used PBMCs or a T cell subset sorted from them (not recorded which). The chain carries TRBV12-3 or TRBV12-4 and TRBJ1-2, with D maybe TRBD1 (5 bases). The sequence came from a man between 18 and 29 years old who had mild COVID-19 (a few samples of this study predate the infection). Cell type and time point are not known. DNA of the CDR3: TGTGCCAGCAGGCAGGGTCAGGGCTACACCTTC. Residues: CASRQGQGYTF.